These 26 T cell receptor beta chains came from one sample sequenced in a study of T-cell memory formation after mild COVID-19. One entry per CDR3 protein, called by TCRdb with MiXCR from the 5' RACE reads. This table holds 300,000 to 400,000 distinct CDR3 sequences, roughly an eighth found once. The sample taken for sequencing was PBMCs or a T cell subset sorted from them (not recorded which). The receptors were sampled from a man aged 18 to 29 who had mild COVID-19 (a few samples of this study predate the infection). Cell type and time point are not known.

The rearrangement uses TRBV30 and TRBJ2-5; D is ambiguous. V lost 0 bases, J lost 4 bases, and 3 bases lay in between. Germline CDR1 is GTSNPN and CDR2 is SVGIG (reference sequence). The CDR3 spans 11 residues. Here the CDR3 reads CAWSVTETQYF. The CDR3 DNA is TGTGCCTGGAGTGTAACAGAGACCCAGTACTTC.

This chain joins TRBV6-8 and TRBJ1-1, with D maybe TRBD1 (6 bases). V was clipped by 11 bases and J by 2 bases, with 18 bases between them. Germline assignment: CDR1 MNHGY and CDR2 SAAAGT. The CDR3 is 14 amino acids. The CDR3 DNA follows: TGTGCCGGGGGGGCAGGACAGACAAACACTGAAGCTTTCTTT. This sequence encodes CAGGAGQTNTEAFF.

This clonotype was counted at least ten times. The chain is built from TRBV20-1 and TRBJ2-5, with 8 bases fitting TRBD1. Trimming at V came to 0 bases and at J to 1 base, leaving 4 bases not matched to a gene. Germline V gene data show CDR1 as DFQATT and CDR2 as SNEGSKA (reference sequence). This CDR3 contains 15 residues. The CDR3: CSARDGQGLQETQYF. The CDR3 nucleotides read TGCAGTGCTAGAGACGGACAGGGTCTCCAAGAGACCCAGTACTTC.

This clonotype was seen only a few times. The V and J genes are TRBV7-2 and TRBJ1-2; D may be TRBD1 (6 bases). The CDR3 is 14 residues long. Trimming left V 6 bases short and J 8 bases short, with 19 bases between. Germline CDR1 is SGHTA and CDR2 is FQGNSA. The CDR3 DNA reads TGTGCCAGCAGGACAGGAGTGGGGGTGGTGGGCTACACCTTC. This encodes CASRTGVGVVGYTF.

The chain joins TRBV25-1 to TRBJ2-1; D possibly corresponds to TRBD2 (7 bases). V lost 8 bases to trimming and J lost 9 bases, with 20 bases between them. The CDR3 sequence is 14 residues long. The germline V gene encodes CDR1 MGHDK and CDR2 SYGVNS. The CDR3 nucleotides are TGTGCCAGCTCTCGGGGGGCGAGATATAGTGAGCAGTTCTTC. Translated, it gives CASSRGARYSEQFF.

J is TRBJ2-3 and V is TRBV6-5, with D tentatively TRBD1 (6 bases). V was pared by 0 bases and J by 3 bases, with 10 bases between. The CDR3 contains 15 residues. Per germline, CDR1 MNHEY and CDR2 SVGAGI. As DNA, the CDR3 is TGTGCCAGCAGTTACTCTCAGAGGGGGACAGATACGCAGTATTTT. Protein product: CASSYSQRGTDTQYF.

In this sample, this clonotype turned up many times. The chain carries TRBV30 and TRBJ2-2, with D unresolved. The CDR3 is made up of 12 amino acids. Germline lookup yields CDR1 GTSNPN and CDR2 SVGIG (reference sequence). Here the CDR3 DNA reads TGTGCGGTCCTCGGTTCTTCCGGGGAGCTGTTTTTT. Translating gives CAVLGSSGELFF. Supplemented by reference TRBV30 and TRBJ2-2, the full variable domain reads SQTIHQWPATLVQPVGSPLSLECTVEGTSNPNLYWYRQAAGRGLQLLFYSVGIGQISSEVPQNLSASRPQDRQFILSSKKLLLSDSGFYLCAVLGSSGELFFGEGSRLTVL.

V is TRBV6-5 and J is TRBJ2-1; D remains unclear. V was shortened by 2 bases and J by 0 bases, with 11 bases between the two germline ends. Germline assignment: CDR1 MNHEY and CDR2 SVGAGI. This CDR3 region has 16 residues. DNA for the CDR3: TGTGCCAGCAGTTACGGCACCCTCCCCTCCTACAATGAGCAGTTCTTC. Translation: CASSYGTLPSYNEQFF.

The chain carries TRBV9 and TRBJ1-6; D is uncertain. V gave up 4 bases and J gave up 10 bases, with 15 bases separating them. CDR3 size: 14 residues. Germline assignment: CDR1 SGDLS and CDR2 YYNGEE. The CDR3 loop reads CASSSRPLSSPLHF. CDR3 nucleotide sequence: TGTGCCAGCAGCTCACGGCCCCTTTCCTCACCCCTCCACTTT.

The CDR3 DNA sequence: TGTGCCAGCAGTGAACGAGGACTAGCTGTACAGGAGACCCAGTACTTC. Amino acid sequence: CASSERGLAVQETQYF. This chain connects TRBV2 to TRBJ2-5; 8 nucleotides match TRBD2. CDR1 is SNHLY, CDR2 FYNNEI, per germline. The CDR3 consists of 16 residues. V dropped 2 bases and J dropped 5; count of bases not matched to a gene: 10.

The rearrangement links TRBV6-5 to TRBJ1-3; possibly TRBD1 for D (6 bases). V was shortened by 7 bases and J by 7 bases, with 8 bases between the two germline ends. Germline CDR1 and CDR2: MNHEY and SVGAGI. The CDR3 covers 11 residues. This CDR3 is CASIQGNTIYF. The CDR3 region has the DNA TGTGCCAGCATTCAGGGGAACACCATATATTTT.

The chain links TRBV7-9 to TRBJ2-3; unclear D gene. Germline-derived CDR1 and CDR2 are SEHNR and FQNEAQ (reference sequence). This CDR3 comprises 12 residues. Trimming took 4 bases from V and 5 from J, leaving 7 bases between them. CDR3 amino acids: CASSSKGDTQYF. CDR3 sequence (DNA): TGTGCCAGCAGCTCGAAGGGAGATACGCAGTATTTT.

The chain links TRBV20-1 to TRBJ2-5; D gene uncertain. Germline assignment: CDR1 DFQATT and CDR2 SNEGSKA (reference sequence). CDR3 size: 11 residues. The V end lost 3 bases, the J end lost 5 bases, and 7 bases lay between the germline ends. The CDR3 nucleotides are TGCAGTGCTAGTAGCCTGGAGACCCAGTACTTC. This gives the protein CSASSLETQYF.

There are a few counts of this clonotype. The chain combines TRBV4-1 with TRBJ2-5; a possible D gene is TRBD2 (5 bases). Trimming took 1 base from V and 2 from J, leaving 8 bases between them. This CDR3 is built from 14 residues. The V gene's germline CDR1 is MGHRA and CDR2 YSYEKL. CDR3 protein: CASSQAPGQETQYF. CDR3 in DNA: TGCGCCAGCAGCCAAGCACCGGGGCAAGAGACCCAGTACTTC.

This clonotype was recorded a few times. This chain joins TRBV9 and TRBJ2-1, with a weak D call TRBD2 (5 bases). The CDR3 totals 14 residues. Germline V gene sequence: CDR1 SGDLS, CDR2 YYNGEE. Trimming pared 3 bases from V and 9 bases from J, leaving 16 bases between. CDR3 protein: CASSADLARGEQFF. The CDR3 DNA is TGTGCCAGCAGCGCCGACCTAGCCCGAGGTGAGCAGTTCTTC.

This chain links TRBV5-1 with TRBJ1-1; D unclear. The ends were cut back, 0 bases at V and 5 bases at J, with 14 bases in the middle. CDR1 is SGHRS and CDR2 is YFSETQ in the germline V gene. CDR3 length equals 15 residues. This chain's CDR3 is CASSLDLGPRTEAFF. For the CDR3, the DNA is TGCGCCAGCAGCTTGGATCTCGGTCCCCGGACTGAAGCTTTCTTT.

The V and J genes are TRBV20-1 and TRBJ2-1; D not resolved. With 1 base removed from V and 5 bases from J, the gap between germline ends came to 15 bases. Germline values: CDR1 DFQATT, CDR2 SNEGSKA (reference sequence). The CDR3 has 15 residues. CDR3 in DNA: TGCAGTGCTAGAGGAAGCCCAGGTGCAAACAATGAGCAGTTCTTC. Translation gives CSARGSPGANNEQFF.

This clonotype was seen ten or more times. The genes are TRBV6-5 and TRBJ1-5; 7 nucleotides align to TRBD1. The CDR3 runs 15 residues. Unmatched junction bases numbered 6, after V lost 6 bases and J lost 1 base. From germline, CDR1 is MNHEY and CDR2 SVGAGI. The CDR3 region is CASSPQGNSNQPQHF. The CDR3 bases are TGTGCCAGCAGCCCACAGGGGAACAGCAATCAGCCCCAGCATTTT.

The CDR3 loop is CASSQVMMELGTEAFF. The CDR3 nucleotides read TGCGCCAGCAGCCAAGTGATGATGGAATTGGGCACTGAAGCTTTCTTT. The chain couples TRBV4-1 to TRBJ1-1; unclear D gene. Trimming shortened V by 1 base and J by 4 bases, and 16 bases separated the two germline ends. Germline CDR1 is MGHRA and CDR2 is YSYEKL. The CDR3 runs to 16 residues.

The table lists this clonotype with a few counts. This chain joins TRBV7-2 and TRBJ2-3; 15 nucleotides agree with TRBD2. Germline V gives CDR1 SGHTA, CDR2 FQGNSA. The CDR3 loop spans 18 amino acids. The trim removed 1 base at V and 2 bases at J, leaving 4 bases unmatched. Here the CDR3 DNA reads TGTGCCAGCAGCTTAGTCGGACTAGCGGGGGGGTCCACAGATACGCAGTATTTT. Protein sequence: CASSLVGLAGGSTDTQYF.

In regard to this clonotype: A read error may be the cause here, since a much bigger clone is one base away. This chain joins TRBV4-3 and TRBJ2-1; D is perhaps TRBD1 or TRBD2 (5 bases each). V was pared by 0 bases and J by 2 bases, with 8 bases between. Germline V gene sequence: CDR1 LGHNA, CDR2 YSLEER. This CDR3 contains 15 residues. CDR3 bases: TGCGCCAGCAGCCAAGAACGGGACCCCTACAATGAGCAGTTCTTC. Translation gives CASSQERDPYNEQFF.

This clonotype has a handful of counts. This chain connects TRBV29-1 to TRBJ2-1; 7 bases map to TRBD1. Trimming removed 7 bases from V and 2 bases from J; junction bases left unmatched: 5. This CDR3 comprises 13 residues. Looked up from germline, CDR1 is SQVTM and CDR2 is ANQGSEA. CDR3: CSGLGQTYNEQFF. The CDR3, as DNA: TGCAGCGGCCTGGGACAGACCTACAATGAGCAGTTCTTC.

This clonotype was counted between two and nine times. V and J are TRBV19 and TRBJ1-5; D remains unclear. CDR1 LNHDA and CDR2 SQIVND come from the germline V gene (reference sequence). Trimming pared 5 bases from V and 0 bases from J, leaving 14 bases between. The CDR3 consists of 16 residues. CDR3 loop: CASSYRPSYSNQPQHF. CDR3 nucleotide sequence: TGTGCCAGTAGTTATCGGCCCAGCTATAGCAATCAGCCCCAGCATTTT. Drawing the rest from reference TRBV19 and TRBJ1-5, the complete variable domain is DGGITQSPKYLFRKEGQNVTLSCEQNLNHDAMYWYRQDPGQGLRLIYYSQIVNDFQKGDIAEGYSVSREKKESFPLTVTSAQKNPTAFYLCASSYRPSYSNQPQHFGDGTRLSIL.

This clonotype occurred a few times. Written as DNA, the CDR3 is TGTGCCAGCAGCCAAGGTTTACAGGGGGATCAGCCCCAGCATTTT. Translation gives CASSQGLQGDQPQHF. The chain is built from TRBV3-1 and TRBJ1-5; 8 bases fit TRBD1. Trimming cost V 1 base and J 5 bases; bases outside gene matches: 4. The CDR3 runs to 15 residues. CDR1 is LGHDT and CDR2 is YNNKEL in the germline V gene (reference sequence).

This clonotype was counted a few times. V usage is TRBV6-7 and J usage is TRBJ2-7; D gene unclear. TRBV6-7 is filed as an ORF, its function uncertain. Trimming removed 6 bases from V and 0 bases from J, with 9 bases in between. The CDR3 totals 13 residues. In DNA, the CDR3 is TGTGCCAGCAGCGAACTAAACTCCTACGAGCAGTACGTC. Its translation: CASSELNSYEQYV.

Ten or more counts support this clonotype. V usage is TRBV6-5 and J usage is TRBJ2-5, with D maybe TRBD2 (5 bases). V shed 7 bases and J shed 5 bases, with 14 bases lying between them. This CDR3 region has 13 residues. From germline, CDR1 is MNHEY and CDR2 SVGAGI. CDR3 bases: TGTGCCAGCACCCCCCCGGGGATGGAGACCCAGTACTTC. As protein: CASTPPGMETQYF.